The 23 T cell receptor beta chains below all came from one sample that was sequenced in a study of beta chain features in type 1 diabetes. The isolated RNA, all of it, was reverse transcribed, so expressed TCRB transcripts were what got sequenced. Here immunoSEQ multiplex PCR was the method, and the copy in TCRdb shows in-frame clones only, minus some. The sample has 450,000 or so clones; approximately 10% are singletons. The sequenced sample consisted of naive CD4+ T cells from blood. These receptors all come from a woman under 30 in good health.

This clone appeared a few times. The V gene is TRBV7-9, the J gene TRBJ1-1, with 7 bases matching TRBD1. The V gene end was trimmed by 5 bases and the J gene end by 5 bases; junction bases not matched to a gene: 8. There are 14 residues in the CDR3. Looked up from germline, CDR1 is SEHNR and CDR2 is FQNEAQ (reference sequence). The CDR3 bases are TGTGCCAGCAGCACCTGGGACAGAGGGACTGAAGCTTTCTTT. Amino acid sequence: CASSTWDRGTEAFF.

The V call is TRBV2, the J call TRBJ2-7; D is perhaps TRBD2 (6 bases). With 6 bases removed from V and 8 bases from J, the gap between germline ends came to 14 bases. The germline V gene has CDR1 SNHLY and CDR2 FYNNEI. The CDR3 runs 12 residues. CDR3 amino acids: CASRLAGLKQYV. CDR3 nucleotides: TGTGCCAGCAGACTAGCAGGCCTCAAGCAGTACGTC.

V gene TRBV29-1 combines with J gene TRBJ1-1, with D perhaps matching TRBD1 (5 bases). This CDR3 region has 12 residues. Germline V gene lookup returns CDR1 SQVTM and CDR2 ANQGSEA. The CDR3, as DNA: TGCACCGCATCCAGGGAGAACACTGAAGCTTTCTTT. Its translation is CTASRENTEAFF.

The chain links TRBV7-2 to TRBJ2-1; tentatively, D is TRBD2 (6 bases). V was pared by 5 bases and J by 8 bases, with 13 bases between. This CDR3 region has 13 residues. Looked up from germline, CDR1 is SGHTA and CDR2 is FQGNSA. The CDR3 loop reads CASSVMGGDEQFF. In nucleotides, the CDR3 is TGTGCCAGCAGCGTCATGGGAGGCGATGAGCAGTTCTTC.

This chain connects TRBV5-1 to TRBJ2-7, with 8 bases aligning to TRBD1. Germline V gene sequence: CDR1 SGHRS, CDR2 YFSETQ. The CDR3 contains 14 residues. Unmatched junction bases numbered 7, after V lost 3 bases and J lost 5 bases. In nucleotides, the CDR3 is TGCGCCAGCAGCTGGACAGGGACTGGGAACGAGCAGTACTTC. This sequence encodes CASSWTGTGNEQYF.

The chain couples TRBV7-2 to TRBJ2-3; perhaps D is TRBD1 or TRBD2 (5 bases each). The CDR3 length is 15 residues. Per the germline V gene, CDR1 is SGHTA and CDR2 is FQGNSA. The V end was cut by 2 bases, the J end by 6 bases, with 15 bases between. CDR3 protein: CASSLFGEGLDTQYF. CDR3 DNA: TGTGCCAGCAGCTTATTTGGTGAGGGGTTGGATACGCAGTATTTT.

There are a few counts of this clone. V gene TRBV29-1 combines with J gene TRBJ2-1, with 7 bases that match TRBD2. Per the germline V gene, CDR1 is SQVTM and CDR2 is ANQGSEA. J gave up 7 bases and V 7 bases, and 16 bases lay outside the gene matches. This CDR3 has 15 residues. The chain's CDR3 is CSAGRGGGPGNEQFF. The CDR3 DNA follows: TGCAGCGCTGGAAGGGGCGGGGGACCGGGGAATGAGCAGTTCTTC.

The sample holds a few counts of this clone. The chain is built from TRBV18 and TRBJ1-1; D is unclear. The CDR3 is 14 residues long. Trimming removed 5 bases at V and 3 bases at J, with 13 bases between. CDR1 and CDR2 from the germline V gene are KGHSH and LQKENI. The CDR3 is CASSVEGTDTEAFF. Written as DNA, the CDR3 is TGTGCCAGCTCAGTCGAGGGCACGGACACTGAAGCTTTCTTT.

V is TRBV27 and J is TRBJ1-3; D gene uncertain. Germline V gene data show CDR1 as MNHEY and CDR2 as SMNVEV (reference sequence). This CDR3 region has 13 residues. The V end was cut by 8 bases, the J end by 4 bases, with 12 bases between. The CDR3 coding sequence is TGTGCCAGCGTCGGGCCTTACGGAAACACCATATATTTT. It translates to CASVGPYGNTIYF.

V usage is TRBV5-4 and J usage is TRBJ2-7, with TRBD1 matching over 7 bases. J gave up 0 bases and V 3 bases, and 6 bases lay outside the gene matches. Germline CDR1 and CDR2: SGHNT and YYREEE (reference sequence). The CDR3 totals 15 residues. CDR3 coding DNA: TGTGCCAGCAGCTCAGGGACAGTAAACTCCTACGAGCAGTACGTC. Its protein is CASSSGTVNSYEQYV.

This rearrangement joins TRBV15 to TRBJ2-3; D not certain. The V and J ends lost 2 bases and 6 bases respectively, with 3 bases between them. This CDR3 has 11 amino acids. The V gene's germline CDR1 is LNHNV and CDR2 YYDKDF (reference sequence). CDR3 loop: CATSRRDTQYF. The CDR3 region has the DNA TGTGCCACCAGCAGACGTGATACGCAGTATTTT.

The table lists this clone with a few counts. The rearrangement joins TRBV5-1 to TRBJ2-5; TRBD2 matches 10 bases. Germline V gene sequence: CDR1 SGHRS, CDR2 YFSETQ. There are 16 residues in the CDR3. The V and J ends lost 7 bases and 2 bases, in that order; junction bases with no gene match: 11. CDR3 DNA sequence: TGCGCCAGCGTCAACCTAGCGGGAGAGGGACAAGAGACCCAGTACTTC. Its protein product is CASVNLAGEGQETQYF. The full variable domain, completed using reference TRBV5-1 and TRBJ2-5, is KAGVTQTPRYLIKTRGQQVTLSCSPISGHRSVSWYQQTPGQGLQFLFEYFSETQRNKGNFPGRFSGRQFSNSRSEMNVSTLELGDSALYLCASVNLAGEGQETQYFGPGTRLLVL.

The chain recombines TRBV7-2 with TRBJ2-3; TRBD2 matches 7 bases. Losses at the gene ends were 1 base for V and 2 bases for J; bases not matched to a gene: 3. Germline V gene data show CDR1 as SGHTA and CDR2 as FQGNSA. CDR3 size: 15 residues. The chain's CDR3 is CASSLEAGYTDTQYF. The CDR3 nucleotides are TGTGCCAGCAGCTTAGAAGCGGGGTACACAGATACGCAGTATTTT.

This clone has a handful of counts. The rearrangement joins TRBV18 to TRBJ2-1; tentatively, D is TRBD1 (6 bases). The CDR3 totals 15 residues. V lost 3 bases, J lost 3 bases, and 12 bases lay in between. Germline V CDR1 and CDR2: KGHSH, LQKENI. CDR3 bases: TGTGCCAGCTCACCCCTGGGGGACAACTACAATGAGCAGTTCTTC. It specifies CASSPLGDNYNEQFF.

The CDR3 DNA follows: TGTGCCAGCAGCTTCAGGGACAGCAAAAACATTCAGTACTTC. Translating it yields CASSFRDSKNIQYF. The chain uses TRBV7-9 and TRBJ2-4, with 7 positions matching TRBD1. The germline V gene encodes CDR1 SEHNR and CDR2 FQNEAQ (reference sequence). The CDR3 spans 14 residues. Trimming at V came to 3 bases and at J to 3 bases, leaving 2 bases not matched to a gene. Looking up the rest from reference TRBV7-9 and TRBJ2-4 gives the full variable domain: DTGVSQNPRHKITKRGQNVTFRCDPISEHNRLYWYRQTLGQGPEFLTYFQNEAQLEKSRLLSDRFSAERPKGSFSTLEIQRTEQGDSAMYLCASSFRDSKNIQYFGAGTRLSVL.

The chain couples TRBV7-6 to TRBJ2-5; D is uncertain. The CDR3 is made up of 12 amino acids. Germline assignment: CDR1 SGHVS and CDR2 FNYEAQ. The V end lost 2 bases, the J end lost 4 bases, and 5 bases lay between the germline ends. The CDR3 loop reads CASSLFLETQYF. The CDR3 coding sequence is TGTGCCAGCAGCTTATTTCTAGAGACCCAGTACTTC.

This chain connects TRBV6-1 to TRBJ2-4, with 7 nucleotides matching TRBD1. The junction had 12 bases not matched to a gene; V was cut back by 8 bases and J by 8 bases. CDR1 and CDR2 (germline): MNHNS, SASEGT. This CDR3 has 14 residues. The CDR3 nucleotides are TGTGCCAGCCGCCAGGACAGGATGGGTGACATTCAGTACTTC. The encoded protein is CASRQDRMGDIQYF.

The chain uses TRBV7-3 and TRBJ2-1, with a tentative D call TRBD2 (6 bases). The germline V gene encodes CDR1 SGHTA and CDR2 FQGTGA. The CDR3 runs 14 residues. The V gene lost 5 bases and the J gene lost 4 bases, with 12 bases spanning the gap. The CDR3 DNA reads TGTGCCAGCAGCCCCCCAGGGAGGTACAATGAGCAGTTCTTC. This codes for CASSPPGRYNEQFF.

The chain couples TRBV18 to TRBJ1-2; D not certain. Germline V gene lookup returns CDR1 KGHSH and CDR2 LQKENI. The CDR3 is 15 residues long. The germline V and J ends were trimmed by 5 bases and 6 bases, with 19 bases remaining between them. The CDR3, as DNA: TGTGCCAGCTCAAGCTCCTCAACGGCGGTAGATGGCTACACCTTC. Its protein is CASSSSSTAVDGYTF.

In its sample, this clone was seen a few times. The chain couples TRBV29-1 to TRBJ2-1; the match to TRBD2 covers 8 bases. The V and J ends lost 7 bases and 0 bases, in that order; junction bases with no gene match: 11. The CDR3 runs 16 residues. Germline-derived CDR1 and CDR2 are SQVTM and ANQGSEA. The CDR3 DNA is TGCAGCGAAAAGGGGGTAGCGGGAAGCTCCTACAATGAGCAGTTCTTC. Amino acid sequence: CSEKGVAGSSYNEQFF.

This sequence joins TRBV28 and TRBJ2-4, with a possible D match to TRBD1 (5 bases). V was trimmed by 6 bases and J by 1 base, leaving 19 bases between them. The germline V gene has CDR1 MDHEN and CDR2 SYDVKM. The CDR3 length is 17 residues. In DNA, the CDR3 is TGTGCCAGCAGCCCCATTGGACAAGCCAGGGCCAAAAACATTCAGTACTTC. This sequence encodes CASSPIGQARAKNIQYF.

This clone was observed a few times. The V gene is TRBV14, the J gene TRBJ2-7; 7 nucleotides match TRBD1. Germline CDR1 and CDR2: SGHDN and FVKESK. The CDR3 length is 15 residues. V was clipped by 1 base and J by 3 bases; unmatched bases: 6. Here the CDR3 reads CASSQGGSGGYEQYV. The CDR3 coding sequence is TGTGCCAGCAGCCAAGGAGGTTCAGGGGGCTACGAGCAGTACGTC.

DNA of the CDR3: TGTGCCAGCAGCTTATACCGACTCAGGGAGAATTCACCCCTCCACTTT. This sequence encodes CASSLYRLRENSPLHF. V usage is TRBV7-2 and J usage is TRBJ1-6; D may be TRBD1 (5 bases). Germline V gene lookup returns CDR1 SGHTA and CDR2 FQGNSA. The CDR3 length is 16 residues. Trimming removed 2 bases at V and 7 bases at J, with 15 bases between.